This TCR beta chain was recovered during a study of shared clonotypes between healthy human individuals (dated by TCRdb to the early 2020s). Context from the whole study: A few men and two women, aged 18 to 49 years, made up the cohort. For each donor, CD4 naive and CD4 memory were each run on three plates, CD8 naive on two plates, and CD8 memory on one plate. To estimate repertoire size and how much clonotypes are shared between individuals, the study performed deep sequencing of blood TCR repertoires from a few healthy adults. To increase sequencing depth and limit assay-specific biases, TCR repertoire library preparation and sequencing were carried out by different laboratories using diverse techniques. Per donor, leukapheresis produced somewhere between about 0.85 and 10 billion PBMCs. Broader findings and caveats from the paper: Sharing across a few donors was observed for around 5% of naive CD4, about 4% of naive CD8, over 2% of memory CD4, and roughly 0.4% of memory CD8 clonotypes. Naive subsets generally had larger estimated clonotype richness than memory subsets did. Pairwise subsampling indicated that sequencing depth was expected to affect the degree of clonotype sharing among donors. Because the study included a small number of donors, the genetic and exposure-history diversity represented was limited. Even with the large sequencing depth, rarefaction of the sorted-subset datasets indicated that sequencing was incomplete. Sampling was restricted to blood, and TCR repertoires in tissues likely differ from the TCR repertoires found in blood. Compared with non-shared clonotypes, clonotypes shared by all four sorted-subset donors had higher generation probabilities.

Taken from the germline V gene, the CDR1 and CDR2 loops are MDHEN and SYDVKM. There are 15 amino acids in the CDR3, from cysteine to phenylalanine inclusive. The read is trimmed to its CDR3 DNA, 45 bases read in frame from base 1. V and J are trimmed by 6 bases and 3 bases, and the gene matches miss 8 bases of the junction. On this clone itself: No cognate antigen has been identified for it. Base qualities are not at hand, and no much larger clone is one base apart.

The donors were healthy, HIV-negative adults with no recently reported acute infections or vaccinations. All donors were Caucasian adults living in Nashville, Tennessee, USA. CD4+ T cells were enriched through magnetic negative selection, after which naive cells were positively selected on CD45RA and the remaining negative fraction served as the memory subset. Blood was obtained by leukapheresis, after which PBMCs were separated by Ficoll-Histopaque density gradient centrifugation and cryopreserved in liquid nitrogen vapor phase. Purity and quantity of every magnetically sorted T cell population were checked by analytical flow cytometry. Genomic DNA was isolated from each sorted fraction and quantified by UV absorbance on a Nanodrop 2000c. TCR CDR3 regions were amplified from genomic DNA by multiplex PCR using the deep immunoSEQ assay. Extracted genomic DNA from each cell subset was spread evenly across all wells of several immunoSEQ 96-well plates, with each plate serving as a replicate. For sorted subsets, approximately 0.2 ug of genomic DNA, equivalent to roughly 33,000 T cell genomes, went into each replicate PCR. Purified libraries were quantified with a Qubit 3.0 fluorometer, sized on a Bioanalyzer 2100, and re-quantified with the KAPA Library Quantification kit. Each immunoSEQ 96-well plate was sequenced on its own single-read 150-cycle Illumina NextSeq 550 flow cell. The authors' pipeline ran thus. Because the immunoSEQ output included only junctional sequences and no quality scores, the filtering could not be the same as the filtering used for full-length reads. To assign V/J genes and CDR3, sequences were annotated against IMGT germline references using PyIR, a Python wrapper for IgBLAST v1.9. Reads were removed for weak V/J assignments (E-value above 1e-6), missing CDR3, stop codons, out-of-frame junctions, or ambiguous translated residues. V3J clonotypes were defined as sequences sharing the same inferred V gene, J gene, and CDR3 amino acid sequence. To compute the percentage overlap between repertoires, the number of shared unique clonotypes was divided by the size of the smaller repertoire. Three approaches were used to assess repertoire richness: RTK rarefaction, the Chao1 estimator, and Recon v2.1 estimates of unobserved clonotypes. Generation probabilities for all TCRbeta clonotypes obtained by the gDNA method from a handful of donors were computed using OLGA. What TCRdb holds here is the immuneACCESS table cut down to in-frame rearrangements. Part of the clones is not present; checked against another copy, under half of the missing clones reflect an unresolved V gene, and the others are unexplained. D and trimming come from the DNA, and the V and J calls and clone size come from that table. This sample holds 2 million to 2.5 million clones; approximately 94% were observed only once. In total, the top ten clones hold 0.36% of the sample.

Sequencing was performed on naive CD4+ T cells from PBMCs. What the cell subset or site label conveys for this sample: CD45RA+ positively selected. The chain joins TRBV28 to TRBJ1-2, and 9 junction bases match TRBD1. The receptor comes from a man between 18 and 35 years old in good health. Some clones in this sample may be carry-over from other donors' samples. The nucleotide sequence reads as follows: TGTGCCAGCAGCACCGGACAGGGGACACACTATGGCTACACCTTC. It specifies CASSTGQGTHYGYTF.